This T cell receptor beta chain was recovered during a study of T cells expressing NK-cell markers. Study in general: Eight donors were sequenced, seven testing HCMV-seropositive and one testing seronegative. Study-level points and caveats: Nothing established the HCMV specificity of expanded NKG2C+ T cell clones.

The cDNA for TCR beta came from 5'RACE template switching with UMIs. From the 5' RACE reads, TCRdb lists one entry per CDR3 protein and no DNA. This sample contains 150,000 to 180,000 distinct CDR3 sequences. Germline values: CDR1 SGHKS, CDR2 YYEKEE (reference sequence). The CDR3 runs to 14 residues. About this clonotype itself: Its target is unknown.

The clonotype comes from a woman aged 45-59 years in good health. What was sequenced was blood T cells: a sorted CD56 or NKG2C T cell subset, CD4+ or CD8+ T cells, or bulk PBMC T cells (not recorded which). The chain couples TRBV5-5 to TRBJ2-1; without DNA, the TCRdb call of TRBD1 cannot be checked. The CDR3 protein is CASSRDPTYNEQFF.